The entry that follows covers one T cell receptor beta chain sequence. Its antigen is currently not known. Base qualities are not at hand, and no much larger clone is one base apart. The cohort consisted of some 670 healthy bone marrow donors. At the time of sampling, every cohort member was nominally healthy, though immune exposures that went unrecorded were likely present. The donor was CMV seronegative and belonged to the group of under 400 seronegative cohort members. A peripheral blood sample was collected from each donor, and TCR beta sequencing was performed on peripheral blood mononuclear cells. The Qiagen DNeasy Blood Extraction Kit was used to extract genomic DNA from the blood cell samples. To prepare the library, the immunoSEQ multiplex PCR assay was applied. The multiplex PCR relied on a mix of 60 forward primers for TCR Vbeta segments and 13 reverse primers for TCR Jbeta segments. A multiplex PCR assay on genomic DNA amplified the CDR3 region of rearranged TCR beta genes. On the Illumina HiSeq System, the amplified TCR beta libraries were sequenced as 87-base-pair reads. The authors' analysis ran thus. A later analysis tallied around 80 million unique TCR beta chains across the 650 to 750 repertoires, and around 9.9 million of those chains were shared by two or more donors. A nearest-neighbor algorithm error-corrected the raw reads and collapsed the reads into unique sequences, merging closely related sequences to remove PCR and sequencing errors. Alignment of CDR3 sequences to IMGT reference sequences was used to assign V, D and J gene segments. Each retained sequence needed at least a six-nucleotide match to both a V gene segment and a J gene segment. Rearrangements were classified as productive when the CDR3 lacked stop codons and remained in frame with V and J, and all other rearrangements were classified as non-productive. Following IMGT convention, CDR3 was defined as the stretch from the second conserved V-encoded cysteine up to the conserved J-encoded phenylalanine. Sequences without an unambiguous match to a single V gene segment were excluded from the earlier analysis of about 640 of the donors. In an earlier analysis of some 590 of the donors, V segments were called functional above 56.7% productive rearrangements and were called segregating when the between-donor standard deviation exceeded 5%. A statistical classification framework was built for diagnosing cytomegalovirus status from the catalog of TCR beta chain sequences. In a later analysis, TCR nucleotide sequences were compared against IMGT/GENE-DB human TR gene sequences so that V and J genes could be assigned. The TCRdist pipeline was used in a later analysis to assign CDR3 sequences and most-parsimonious VDJ recombination scenarios. In a later analysis, each TCR beta chain was defined by its CDR3 amino acid sequence together with its V-gene family, and reads lacking a unique V-gene family were excluded. In a later analysis, a few hundred highly shared, low-generation-probability nucleotide sequences were removed to address suspected cross-contamination and a sequencing artifact. A later analysis calculated a clonal expansion index for each public chain from normalized within-repertoire ranks of inferred template counts. In a later analysis, generation probabilities were computed with a VDJ recombination model fitted to out-of-frame rearrangements, and the resulting probabilities were checked against IGoR. Hypergeometric tests were used in a later analysis to score TCR-TCR, TCR-HLA and TCR-CMV co-occurrence, with a repertoire-size bias correction applied to the TCR pairs. In a later analysis, false discovery rates were estimated by permuting HLA or CMV assignments 20 times. In a later analysis, co-occurring TCRs were grouped with DBSCAN, and TCRdist sequence similarity was added when clustering was performed within HLA-allele-positive subsets. Repertoires with fewer than 30,000 or more than 120,000 public chains were left out of co-occurrence clustering, as were four to six repertoires with anomalous nucleotide sharing. TCRdb provides this immuneACCESS table in a form limited to in-frame rearrangements. Some clones are lacking; in checked studies, under half of them reflect an unresolved V gene, and why the rest are absent is not known. Clone size and the V and J calls come from that table; the DNA yielded D and trimming. This sample comprises approximately 140,000 clones, about 74% of them detected only once. The top ten clonotypes cover 4.9% of the sample.

The data stem from a study of cytomegalovirus exposure and HLA in healthy donors (TCRdb year 2017). Study-level background: According to an earlier analysis of around 600 of the donors, 150 million to 200 million T cells yielded 95 million to 140 million unique TCR beta sequences and 250 to 350 Gb of sequence data. Roughly 300 gigabases of sequencing data and 75 million to 85 million unique TCR sequences made up an early release that covered under 750 HLA-typed donors. Of the approximately 400 genotyped donors, 65% to 90% were placed in the genetic ancestry cluster associated with self-reported Caucasian donors. The study was designed to test whether signatures of past pathogen exposure could be identified by cataloging public T cell receptors. The T cell repertoires of under 700 subjects were profiled by immunosequencing and related to cytomegalovirus serostatus. In addition to the first cohort of 666 subjects, a separate validation cohort of some 120 different subjects was used. The study combined high-throughput TCR immunosequencing, statistical association of individual TCRs with disease status, and machine learning to predict cytomegalovirus infection status. To study patterns of TCR occurrence, a later analysis re-analyzed previously published TCR beta repertoires from 666 donors and added high-resolution HLA genotyping. The later analysis used no new phenotypic data to find candidate immune exposures, relying instead on TCR beta sequences and their occurrence across donors. To decide whether each TCR beta V gene segment behaved as functional or pseudogenic, an earlier analysis of approximately 590 of the donors relied on high-throughput TCR beta sequencing. Donor age, sex, ethnicity and CMV serostatus were compiled alongside the repertoire data. In a later genetic analysis, genome-wide SNP genotypes for about 65% of the roughly 670 donors were used, and that subset was treated as a discovery cohort. Every repertoire in the discovery cohort had been generated on one and the same sequencing platform. HLA typing included class I and class II loci at four-digit resolution. The number of typed donors differed by locus: about 620-640 for A, B, C, DRB1 and DQB1; 500 to 550 for DQA1; some 610 for DPA1; and around 490 for DPB1. A few DR-DQ haplotypes were treated as single units for association and clustering because of strong linkage in the cohort. Among around 400 genotyped donors of the cohort, an average of around 240,000 unique TCR beta nucleotide sequences were sequenced per donor, around 18% of them non-productive. The investigation overall reported the following: In this cohort, only TCR beta chains were sequenced, and detectable features were limited by the absence of alpha or paired-chain data. According to a later analysis, parvovirus B19, influenza, CMV and Epstein-Barr virus appeared linked to several top co-occurrence clusters. Correlated functional status among segregating V segments might reflect linkage disequilibrium, but an unknown experimental factor could not be ruled out. Strong co-occurrence of HLA alleles, especially DR and DQ, made assigning TCR associations to individual alleles difficult. A further reported finding was that TCR beta sequences accurately predicted the HLA-A and HLA-B alleles for most subjects in the first cohort. Because counts were too low, seventeen rarely observed V segments, including chromosome 9 orphons, were excluded from the earlier analysis of 587 of the donors. A later analysis found that most CMV-associated TCR beta chains appeared HLA-restricted, with HLA associations seemingly driven largely by CMV exposure. According to a later genetic analysis, donors in an Asian-associated ancestry cluster had fewer N-insertions in productive TCRs than the roughly 700-donor mean. The authors suggested that the approach could potentially be extended to other disease states and immunological phenotypes. In both the original and validation cohorts, the classifier was reported to diagnose cytomegalovirus status with high specificity and sensitivity. Because some donors lacked HLA typing at each locus, the association tests relied only on the typed subset. Across donors, most TCR sequences were observed very rarely, whereas some public TCRs were present in many individuals. Compared with equally common non-associated chains, HLA-associated TCR beta chains in a later analysis were more clonally expanded and had lower generation probabilities. In an earlier analysis of 587 of the donors, most TCR beta V segments appeared in productive rearrangements about 90% or about 30% of the time, broadly matching IMGT annotations. Sequencing depth was assumed to be roughly uniform across donors in the presence/absence analyses, though that assumption may not hold. A later analysis found that TCR association rates varied across HLA loci, with DRB1 alleles showing the most associated TCRs and HLA-C alleles the fewest. An association between a missense DCLRE1C variant and V-gene and J-gene trimming of TCR beta chains was found in a later genetic analysis and replicated in an independent cohort. In vitro tests confirmed that a few of the cytomegalovirus-associated TCR beta chains recognize cytomegalovirus antigens. A later analysis associated some 17,000 TCR beta sequences with specific HLA alleles at a false discovery rate of 0.05. The only immune exposure information available for the cohort was CMV serostatus. The 87-base-pair reads could not distinguish some IMGT-functional V segments, including TRBV6-2 and TRBV6-3, so those segments were excluded. A cluster of highly shared sequence variants was judged likely to be a technical artifact of the sequencing pipeline. In the study, approximately 160 TCR beta chains were listed as associated with cytomegalovirus.

The germline V gene encodes CDR1 SGHNT and CDR2 YYREEE (reference sequence). CDR3 length: 15 amino acids, cysteine to phenylalanine. CDR3 DNA is the only sequence kept; it has 45 bases, read in frame from the first base. Clipping removes 2 bases from V and 5 bases from J, with 9 as the unmatched junction base count. The V and J segments used are TRBV5-4 and TRBJ1-2, with 7 middle bases fitting TRBD1. This clonotype was sampled from a woman between 45 and 65 years old in good health and CMV-seronegative. Sequencing was done on a sample of PBMCs. The CDR3 protein is CASSFSSTGVYGYTF. The DNA sequence is given as TGTGCCAGCAGCTTTTCTTCTACAGGGGTGTATGGCTACACCTTC.